The T cell receptor beta chain described here comes from a study of blood T cell repertoires in COVID-19. Overall study: Donors in the United States, Italy and Spain gave samples during acute or convalescent COVID-19. The analysed material was cDNA or gDNA that came from T cells, B-cell-depleted T cells, or PBMCs.

V lost 2 bases and J lost 2; bases outside the gene matches: 6. CDR3 size: 15 residues. The germline CDR1 and CDR2 sequences are LGHNA and YSLEER. Original processing notes: It was from reference gene primer amplification that nucleated cell counts were estimated. Only in-frame clones appear in the TCRdb table, and some are missing; sequencing was by immunoSEQ multiplex PCR. The V and J calls and clone size come from that table; D and trimming were worked out from the DNA. The sample lists roughly 190,000 clones, approximately 86% occurring once. The chain combines TRBV4-3 with TRBJ2-7, with 7 positions matching TRBD1. This clonotype was sampled from a woman at least 80 years old in a cohort sampled during active or convalescent COVID-19. Sequencing used peripheral blood. Here the CDR3 DNA reads TGCGCCAGCAGCCAATTTTTAGGACAGGCCTACGAGCAGTACTTC. Encoded protein: CASSQFLGQAYEQYF.